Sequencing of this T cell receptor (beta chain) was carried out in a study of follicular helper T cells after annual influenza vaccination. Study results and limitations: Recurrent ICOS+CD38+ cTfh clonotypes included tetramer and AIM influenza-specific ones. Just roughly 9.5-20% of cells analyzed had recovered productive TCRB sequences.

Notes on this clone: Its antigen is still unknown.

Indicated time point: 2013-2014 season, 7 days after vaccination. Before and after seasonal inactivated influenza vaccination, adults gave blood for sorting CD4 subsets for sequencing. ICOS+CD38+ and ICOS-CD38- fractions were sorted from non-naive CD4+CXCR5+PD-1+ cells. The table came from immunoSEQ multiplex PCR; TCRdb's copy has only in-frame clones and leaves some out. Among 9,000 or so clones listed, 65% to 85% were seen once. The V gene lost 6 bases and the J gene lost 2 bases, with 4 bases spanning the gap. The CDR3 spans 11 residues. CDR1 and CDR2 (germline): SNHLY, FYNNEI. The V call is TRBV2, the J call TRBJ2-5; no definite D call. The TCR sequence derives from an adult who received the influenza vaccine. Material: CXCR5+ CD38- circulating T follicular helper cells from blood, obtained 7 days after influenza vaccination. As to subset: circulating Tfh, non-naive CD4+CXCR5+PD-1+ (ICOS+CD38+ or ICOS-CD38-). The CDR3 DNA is TGTGCCAGCAGCGCGCAAGAGACCCAGTACTTC. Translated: CASSAQETQYF.